This T cell receptor (beta chain) originates from a study of regulatory T cells in long-lasting Graves disease. Overall study results and limits: Possibly, too few samples lowered accuracy.

The sample holds many counts of this clonotype. Its cognate antigen is unknown. Through Arm-PCR of CDR3 regions and iRepertoire HTBI primers, TCR beta libraries were built. TCRdb reprocessed the multiplex PCR reads with MiXCR, giving one entry per CDR3 protein. This sample has about 430,000 distinct CDR3 sequences; about 21% occur once, and the top ten carry roughly an eighth. The time point here: persistent/refractory GD, antithyroid drugs over 5 years with positive TRAb. Preparation of the TCR library used RNA extracted from PBMCs. The CDR3 loop spans 15 amino acids. Trimming cost V 5 bases and J 1 base, with 15 bases left between them. Germline lookup yields CDR1 SGHAT and CDR2 FQNNGV.

The starting material was peripheral blood mononuclear cells (PBMCs), obtained when the disease was refractory, from a patient treated with antithyroid drugs. The chain links TRBV11-2 to TRBJ2-7; D not resolved. The source of this sequence is a female donor with Graves disease. The CDR3 DNA reads TGTGCCAGCAGCCCCGGCGGAGTGACTTCCTACGAGCAGTACTTC. It yields the protein CASSPGGVTSYEQYF.